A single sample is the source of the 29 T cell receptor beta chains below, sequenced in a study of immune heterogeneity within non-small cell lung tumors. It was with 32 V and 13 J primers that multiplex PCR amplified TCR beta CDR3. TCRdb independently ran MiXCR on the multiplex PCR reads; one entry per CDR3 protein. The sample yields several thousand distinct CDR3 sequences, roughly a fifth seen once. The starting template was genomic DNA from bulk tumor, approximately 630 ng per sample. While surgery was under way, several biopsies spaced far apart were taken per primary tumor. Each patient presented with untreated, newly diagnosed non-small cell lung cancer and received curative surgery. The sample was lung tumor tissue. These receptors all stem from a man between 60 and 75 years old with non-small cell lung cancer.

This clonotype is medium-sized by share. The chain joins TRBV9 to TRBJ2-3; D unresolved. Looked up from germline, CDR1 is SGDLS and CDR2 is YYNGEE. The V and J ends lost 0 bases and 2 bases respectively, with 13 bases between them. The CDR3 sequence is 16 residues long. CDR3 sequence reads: CASSVGPQRPTDTQYF. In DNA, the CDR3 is TGTGCCAGCAGCGTAGGGCCTCAGCGTCCCACAGATACGCAGTATTTT.

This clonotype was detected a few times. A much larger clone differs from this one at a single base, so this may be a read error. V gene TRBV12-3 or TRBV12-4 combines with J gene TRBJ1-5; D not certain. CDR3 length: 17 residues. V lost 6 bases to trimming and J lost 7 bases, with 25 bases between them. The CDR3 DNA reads TGTGCCAGCAGGCGGCGATTGGCAGGAGGTTGCCAGCAGCCCCAGCATTTT. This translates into CASRRRLAGGCQQPQHF.

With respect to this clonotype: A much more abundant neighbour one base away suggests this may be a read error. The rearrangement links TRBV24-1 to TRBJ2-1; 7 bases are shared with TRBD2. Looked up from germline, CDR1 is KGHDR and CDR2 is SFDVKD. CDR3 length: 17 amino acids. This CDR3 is CSTSDPEPGGRADEQFF. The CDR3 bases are TGTTCCACCAGTGATCCTGAACCTGGCGGGAGAGCGGATGAGCAGTTCTTC.

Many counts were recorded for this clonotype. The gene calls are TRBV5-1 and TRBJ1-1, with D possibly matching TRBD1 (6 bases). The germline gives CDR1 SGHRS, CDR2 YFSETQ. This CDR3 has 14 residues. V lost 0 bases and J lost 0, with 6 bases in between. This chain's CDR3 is CASSLGQVNTEAFF. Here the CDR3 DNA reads TGCGCCAGCAGCTTGGGACAGGTGAACACTGAAGCTTTCTTT.

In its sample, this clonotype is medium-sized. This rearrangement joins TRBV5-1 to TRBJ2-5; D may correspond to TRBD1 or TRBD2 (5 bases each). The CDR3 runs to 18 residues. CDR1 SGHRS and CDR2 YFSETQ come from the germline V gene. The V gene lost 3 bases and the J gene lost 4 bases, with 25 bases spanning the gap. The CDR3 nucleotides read TGCGCCAGCAGCTCGGGTTTTTTGGATAGGGGAGTGTCAGAGACCCAGTACTTC. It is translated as CASSSGFLDRGVSETQYF. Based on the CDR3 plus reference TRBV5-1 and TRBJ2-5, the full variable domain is KAGVTQTPRYLIKTRGQQVTLSCSPISGHRSVSWYQQTPGQGLQFLFEYFSETQRNKGNFPGRFSGRQFSNSRSEMNVSTLELGDSALYLCASSSGFLDRGVSETQYFGPGTRLLVL.

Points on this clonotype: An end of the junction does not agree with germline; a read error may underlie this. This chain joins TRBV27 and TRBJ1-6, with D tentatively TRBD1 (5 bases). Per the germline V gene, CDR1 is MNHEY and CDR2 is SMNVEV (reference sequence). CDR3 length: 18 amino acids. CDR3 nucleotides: TGTGCCAGCAGTTTACTCCCCCTGTCAGGGTCTGTTAATTCAGCGGTCCTCTTT. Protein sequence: CASSLLPLSGSVNSAVLF.

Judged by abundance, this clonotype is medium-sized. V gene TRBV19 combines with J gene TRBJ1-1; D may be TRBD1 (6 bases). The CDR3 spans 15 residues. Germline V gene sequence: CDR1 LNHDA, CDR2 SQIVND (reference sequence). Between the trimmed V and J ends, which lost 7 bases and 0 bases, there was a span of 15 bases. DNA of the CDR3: TGTGCCAGTACTAAAAAGGGACAAATGAACACTGAAGCTTTCTTT. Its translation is CASTKKGQMNTEAFF.

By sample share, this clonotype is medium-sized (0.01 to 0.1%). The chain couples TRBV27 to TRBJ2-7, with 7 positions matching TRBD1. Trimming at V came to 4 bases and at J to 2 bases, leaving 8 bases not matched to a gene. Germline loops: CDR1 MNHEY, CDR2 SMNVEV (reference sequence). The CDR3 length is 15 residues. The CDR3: CASSSSSGTAYEQYF. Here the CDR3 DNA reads TGTGCCAGCAGTTCTTCCTCCGGGACAGCCTACGAGCAGTACTTC.

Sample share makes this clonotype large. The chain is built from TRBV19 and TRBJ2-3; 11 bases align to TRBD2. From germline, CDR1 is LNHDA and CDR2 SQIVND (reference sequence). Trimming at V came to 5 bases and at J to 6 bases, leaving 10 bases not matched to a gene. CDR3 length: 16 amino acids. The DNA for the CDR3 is TGTGCCAGTAGTCCACTACTAGCGGGAGTTAGGGATACGCAGTATTTT. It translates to CASSPLLAGVRDTQYF.

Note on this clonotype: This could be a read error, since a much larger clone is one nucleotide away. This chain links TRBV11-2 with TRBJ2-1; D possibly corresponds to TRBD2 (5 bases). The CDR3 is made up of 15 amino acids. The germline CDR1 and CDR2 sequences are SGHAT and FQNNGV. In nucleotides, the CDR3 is TGTGCCAGCAGAGATCGTAGGCTAGCCAGTGCCGAGCAGATCTTC. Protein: CASRDRRLASAEQIF.

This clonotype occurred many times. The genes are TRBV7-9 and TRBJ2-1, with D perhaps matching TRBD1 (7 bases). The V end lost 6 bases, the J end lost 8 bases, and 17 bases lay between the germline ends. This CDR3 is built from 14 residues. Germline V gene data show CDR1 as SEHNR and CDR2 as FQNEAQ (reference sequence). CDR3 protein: CASRPGGRRDEQFF. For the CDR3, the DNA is TGTGCCAGCAGACCAGGGGGGCGGCGGGATGAGCAGTTCTTC.

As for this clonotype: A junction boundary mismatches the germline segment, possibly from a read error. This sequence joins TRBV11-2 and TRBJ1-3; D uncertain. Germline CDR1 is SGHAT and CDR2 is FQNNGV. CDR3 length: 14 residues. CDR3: CGSSQVVHGNTIYF. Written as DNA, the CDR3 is TGTGGCAGCAGCCAAGTAGTCCATGGAAACACCATATATTTT.

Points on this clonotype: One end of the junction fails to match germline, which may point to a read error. The chain's CDR3 is CASSYSTSPLSFEQYF. The CDR3 nucleotides are TGCGCCAGCAGCTATTCGACTAGCCCACTCTCCTTCGAGCAGTACTTC. The chain is built from TRBV4-1 and TRBJ2-7; 7 positions agree with TRBD2. The CDR3 has 16 residues. The germline V gene has CDR1 MGHRA and CDR2 YSYEKL.

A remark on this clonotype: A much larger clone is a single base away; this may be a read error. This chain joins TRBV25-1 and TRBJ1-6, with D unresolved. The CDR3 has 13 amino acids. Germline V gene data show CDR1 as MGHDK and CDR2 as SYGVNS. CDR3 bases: TGTGCCAGCATTGAAATTAATAATTCACCCCTCCACTTT. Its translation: CASIEINNSPLHF.

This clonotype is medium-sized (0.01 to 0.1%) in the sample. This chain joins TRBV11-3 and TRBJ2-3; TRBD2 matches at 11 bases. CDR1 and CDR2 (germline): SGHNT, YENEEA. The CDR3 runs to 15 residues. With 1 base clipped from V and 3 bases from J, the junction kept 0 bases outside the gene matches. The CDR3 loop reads CASSLGTSGTDTQYF. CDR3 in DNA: TGTGCCAGCAGCTTAGGGACTAGCGGGACAGATACGCAGTATTTT.

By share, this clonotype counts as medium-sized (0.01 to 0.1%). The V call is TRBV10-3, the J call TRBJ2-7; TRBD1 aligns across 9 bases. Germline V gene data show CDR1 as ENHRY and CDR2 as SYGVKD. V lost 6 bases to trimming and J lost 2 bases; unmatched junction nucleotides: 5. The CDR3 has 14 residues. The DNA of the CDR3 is TGTGCCATCAGGGGGACAGGGTCGGCCTACGAGCAGTACTTC. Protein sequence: CAIRGTGSAYEQYF.

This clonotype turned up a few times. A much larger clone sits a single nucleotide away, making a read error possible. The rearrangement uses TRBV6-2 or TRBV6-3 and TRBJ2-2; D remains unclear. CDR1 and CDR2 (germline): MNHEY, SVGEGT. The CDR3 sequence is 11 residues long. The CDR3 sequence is CVSSDGGELFF. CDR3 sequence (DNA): TGTGTCAGCAGTGACGGCGGGGAGCTGTTTTTT.

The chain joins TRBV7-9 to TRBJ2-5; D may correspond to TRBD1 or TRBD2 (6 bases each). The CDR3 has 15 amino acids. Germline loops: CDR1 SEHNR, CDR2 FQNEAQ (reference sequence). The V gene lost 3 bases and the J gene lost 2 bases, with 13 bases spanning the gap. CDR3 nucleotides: TGTGCCAGCAGCTTGAGGGGGGCCCCACAAGAGACCCAGTACTTC. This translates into CASSLRGAPQETQYF.

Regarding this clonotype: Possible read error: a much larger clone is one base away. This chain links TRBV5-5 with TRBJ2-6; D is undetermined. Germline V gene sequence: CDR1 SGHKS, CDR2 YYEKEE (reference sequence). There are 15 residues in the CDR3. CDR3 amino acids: CAISLARSGANVLTF. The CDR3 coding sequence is TGTGCCATCAGCTTGGCTCGCTCTGGGGCCAACGTCCTGACTTTC.

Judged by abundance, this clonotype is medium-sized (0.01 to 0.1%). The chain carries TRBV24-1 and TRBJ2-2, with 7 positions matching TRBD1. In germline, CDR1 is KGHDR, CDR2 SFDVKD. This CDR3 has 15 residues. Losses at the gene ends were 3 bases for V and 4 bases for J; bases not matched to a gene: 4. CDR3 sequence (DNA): TGTGCCACCAGTGATACAGGGGAATTCACCGGGGAGCTGTTTTTT. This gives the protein CATSDTGEFTGELFF.

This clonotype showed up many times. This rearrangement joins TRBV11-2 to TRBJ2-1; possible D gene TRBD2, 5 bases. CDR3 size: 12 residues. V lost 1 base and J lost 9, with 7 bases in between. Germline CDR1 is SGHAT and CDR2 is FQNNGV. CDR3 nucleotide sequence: TGTGCCAGCAGCTTAGTCGGGGTTGAGCAGTTCTTC. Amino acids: CASSLVGVEQFF.

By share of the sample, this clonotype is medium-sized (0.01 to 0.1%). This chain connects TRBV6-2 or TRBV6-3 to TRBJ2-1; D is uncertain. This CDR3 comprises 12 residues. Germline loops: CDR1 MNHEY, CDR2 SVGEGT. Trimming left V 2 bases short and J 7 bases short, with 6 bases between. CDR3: CASSYGANEQFF. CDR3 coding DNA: TGTGCCAGCAGTTACGGCGCGAATGAGCAGTTCTTC.

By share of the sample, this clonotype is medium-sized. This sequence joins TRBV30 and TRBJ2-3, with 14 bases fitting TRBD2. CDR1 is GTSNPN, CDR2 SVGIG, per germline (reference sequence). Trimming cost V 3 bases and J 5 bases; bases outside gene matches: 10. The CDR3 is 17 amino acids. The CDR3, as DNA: TGTGCCTGGAGCCCCATCGCGGGACTAGCGGGAGTAGATACGCAGTATTTT. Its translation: CAWSPIAGLAGVDTQYF.

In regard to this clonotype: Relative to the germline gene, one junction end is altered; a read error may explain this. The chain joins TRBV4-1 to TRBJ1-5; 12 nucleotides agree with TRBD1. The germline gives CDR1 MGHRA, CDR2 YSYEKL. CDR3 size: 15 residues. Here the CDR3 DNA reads TGCGCCCGCAGCCAATGGGGACAGGGGGCAGGGCCCCAGCATTTT. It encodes CARSQWGQGAGPQHF.

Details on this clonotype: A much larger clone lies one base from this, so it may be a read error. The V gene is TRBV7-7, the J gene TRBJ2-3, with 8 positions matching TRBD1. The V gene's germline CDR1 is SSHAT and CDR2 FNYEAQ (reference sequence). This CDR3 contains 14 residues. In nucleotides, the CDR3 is TGTGCTAGCAGTCCCGGACAGGGCACAGATACGAAGTATTTT. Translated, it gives CASSPGQGTDTKYF.

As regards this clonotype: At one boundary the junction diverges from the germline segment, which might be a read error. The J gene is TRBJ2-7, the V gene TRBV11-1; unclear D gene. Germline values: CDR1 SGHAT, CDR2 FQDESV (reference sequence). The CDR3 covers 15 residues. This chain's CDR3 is CARSPTSSSPYEQYF. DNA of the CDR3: TGTGCCAGAAGCCCCACTTCCTCCTCGCCCTACGAGCAGTATTTC.

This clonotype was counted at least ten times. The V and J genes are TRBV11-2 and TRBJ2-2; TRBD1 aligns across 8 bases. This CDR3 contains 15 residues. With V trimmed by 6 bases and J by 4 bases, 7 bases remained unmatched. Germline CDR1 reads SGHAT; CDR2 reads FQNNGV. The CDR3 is CASRPTGGSTGELFF. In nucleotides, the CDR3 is TGTGCCAGCAGGCCCACAGGGGGTAGCACCGGGGAGCTGTTTTTT.

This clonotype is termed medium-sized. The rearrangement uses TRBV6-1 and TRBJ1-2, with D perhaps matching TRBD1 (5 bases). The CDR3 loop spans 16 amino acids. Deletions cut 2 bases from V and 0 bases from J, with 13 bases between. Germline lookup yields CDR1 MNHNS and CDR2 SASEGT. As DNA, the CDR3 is TGTGCCAGCAGTGAAAGTAGGACATCAACTAACTATGGCTACACCTTC. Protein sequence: CASSESRTSTNYGYTF.

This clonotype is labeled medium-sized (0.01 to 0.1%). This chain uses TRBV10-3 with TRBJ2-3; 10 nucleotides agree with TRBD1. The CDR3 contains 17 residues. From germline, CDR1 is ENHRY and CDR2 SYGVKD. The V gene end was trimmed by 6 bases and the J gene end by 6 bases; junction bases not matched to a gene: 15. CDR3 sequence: CAISAGYRDRGSDTQYF. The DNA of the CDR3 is TGTGCCATCAGCGCGGGCTACCGGGACAGGGGTTCCGATACGCAGTATTTT.